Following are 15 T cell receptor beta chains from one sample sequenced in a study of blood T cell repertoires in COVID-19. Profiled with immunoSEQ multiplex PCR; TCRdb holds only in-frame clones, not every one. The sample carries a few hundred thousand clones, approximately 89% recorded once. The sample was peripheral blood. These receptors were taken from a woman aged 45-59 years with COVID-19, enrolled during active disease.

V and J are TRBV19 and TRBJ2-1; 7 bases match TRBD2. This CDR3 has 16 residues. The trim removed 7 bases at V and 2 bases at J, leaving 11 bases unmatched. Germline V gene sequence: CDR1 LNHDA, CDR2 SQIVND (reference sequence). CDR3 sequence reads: CASTPLLADPYNEQFF. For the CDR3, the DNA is TGTGCCAGTACCCCCCTCCTAGCGGACCCCTACAATGAGCAGTTCTTC.

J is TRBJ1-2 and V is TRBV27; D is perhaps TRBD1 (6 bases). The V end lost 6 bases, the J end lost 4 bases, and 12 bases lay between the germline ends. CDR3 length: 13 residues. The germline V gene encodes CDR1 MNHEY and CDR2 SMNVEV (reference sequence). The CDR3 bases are TGTGCCAGCAGCCCGACAGGTTCCTATGGCTACACCTTC. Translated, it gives CASSPTGSYGYTF.

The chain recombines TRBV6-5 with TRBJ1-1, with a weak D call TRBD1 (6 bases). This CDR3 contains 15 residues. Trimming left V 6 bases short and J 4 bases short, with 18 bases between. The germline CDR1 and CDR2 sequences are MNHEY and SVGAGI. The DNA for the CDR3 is TGTGCCAGCAGGCCCTCTAGGGGGGGGCTCACTGAAGCTTTCTTT. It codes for CASRPSRGGLTEAFF.

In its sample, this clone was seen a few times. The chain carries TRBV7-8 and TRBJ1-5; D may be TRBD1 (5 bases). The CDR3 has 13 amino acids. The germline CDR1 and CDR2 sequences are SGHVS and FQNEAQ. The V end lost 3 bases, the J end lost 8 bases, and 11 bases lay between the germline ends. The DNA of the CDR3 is TGTGCCAGCAGCTTCAGGGTCGAGAAGCCCCAGCATTTT. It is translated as CASSFRVEKPQHF.

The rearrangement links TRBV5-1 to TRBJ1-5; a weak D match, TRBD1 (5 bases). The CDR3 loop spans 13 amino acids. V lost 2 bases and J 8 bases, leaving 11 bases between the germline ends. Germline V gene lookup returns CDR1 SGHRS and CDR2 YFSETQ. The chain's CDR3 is CASSLDSHEPQHF. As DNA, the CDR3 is TGCGCCAGCAGCTTAGACAGTCATGAGCCCCAGCATTTT. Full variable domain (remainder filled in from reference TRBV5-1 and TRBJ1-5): KAGVTQTPRYLIKTRGQQVTLSCSPISGHRSVSWYQQTPGQGLQFLFEYFSETQRNKGNFPGRFSGRQFSNSRSEMNVSTLELGDSALYLCASSLDSHEPQHFGDGTRLSIL.

In DNA form, the CDR3 reads TGTGCCAGTCTGGGACACCCCAATTCACCCCTCCACTTT. It is translated as CASLGHPNSPLHF. The chain is built from TRBV25-1 and TRBJ1-6; D possibly corresponds to TRBD1 (6 bases). Germline V gene lookup returns CDR1 MGHDK and CDR2 SYGVNS. Trimming removed 9 bases at V and 7 bases at J, with 13 bases between. This CDR3 is built from 13 residues.

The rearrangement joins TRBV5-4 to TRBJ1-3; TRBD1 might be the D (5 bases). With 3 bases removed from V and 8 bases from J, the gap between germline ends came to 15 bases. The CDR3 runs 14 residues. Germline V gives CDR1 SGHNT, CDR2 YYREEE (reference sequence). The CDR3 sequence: CASSSSSSGDTIYF. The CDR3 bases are TGTGCCAGCAGCTCGAGCAGTTCGGGGGACACCATATATTTT.

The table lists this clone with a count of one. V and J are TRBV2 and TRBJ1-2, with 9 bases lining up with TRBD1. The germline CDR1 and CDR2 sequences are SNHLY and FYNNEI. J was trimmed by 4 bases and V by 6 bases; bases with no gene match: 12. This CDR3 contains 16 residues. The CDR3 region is CASSPGQGLLLYGYTF. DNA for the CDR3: TGTGCCAGCAGCCCGGGACAGGGCCTCCTCCTCTATGGCTACACCTTC.

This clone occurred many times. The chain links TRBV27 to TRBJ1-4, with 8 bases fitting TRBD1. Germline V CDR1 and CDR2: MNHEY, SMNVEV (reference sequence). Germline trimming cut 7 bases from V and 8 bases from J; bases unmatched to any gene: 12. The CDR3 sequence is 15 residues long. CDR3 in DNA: TGTGCCAGCACCTCCTATGGACAGGGAGAAGAAAAACTGTTTTTT. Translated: CASTSYGQGEEKLFF.

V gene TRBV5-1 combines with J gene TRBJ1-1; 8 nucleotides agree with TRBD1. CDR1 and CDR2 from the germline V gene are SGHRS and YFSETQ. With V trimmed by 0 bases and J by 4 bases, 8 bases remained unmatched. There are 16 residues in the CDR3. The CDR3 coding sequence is TGCGCCAGCAGCTTGGCCCGGGGCAGGGGGCGCACTGAAGCTTTCTTT. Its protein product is CASSLARGRGRTEAFF. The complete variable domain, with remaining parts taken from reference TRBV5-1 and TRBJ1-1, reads KAGVTQTPRYLIKTRGQQVTLSCSPISGHRSVSWYQQTPGQGLQFLFEYFSETQRNKGNFPGRFSGRQFSNSRSEMNVSTLELGDSALYLCASSLARGRGRTEAFFGQGTRLTVV.

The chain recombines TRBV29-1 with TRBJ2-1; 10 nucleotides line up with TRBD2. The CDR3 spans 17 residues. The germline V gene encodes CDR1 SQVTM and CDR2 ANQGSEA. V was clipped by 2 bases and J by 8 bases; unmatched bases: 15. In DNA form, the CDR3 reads TGCAGCGTTGAAAAGGTAGCGGGGGGCCTCCCGCGCTATGAGCAGTTCTTC. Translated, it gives CSVEKVAGGLPRYEQFF.

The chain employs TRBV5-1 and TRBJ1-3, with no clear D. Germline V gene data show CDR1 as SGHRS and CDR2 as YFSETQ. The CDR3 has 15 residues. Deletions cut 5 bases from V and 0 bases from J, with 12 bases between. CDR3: CASSEELYSGNTIYF. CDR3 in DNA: TGCGCCAGCAGTGAGGAATTATACTCTGGAAACACCATATATTTT.

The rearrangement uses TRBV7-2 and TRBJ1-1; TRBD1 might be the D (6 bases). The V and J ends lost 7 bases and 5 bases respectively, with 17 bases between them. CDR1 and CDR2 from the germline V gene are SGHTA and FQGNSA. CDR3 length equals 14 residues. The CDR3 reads CASTRGSGTTEAFF. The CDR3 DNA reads TGTGCCAGCACCCGCGGGTCAGGGACAACTGAAGCTTTCTTT.

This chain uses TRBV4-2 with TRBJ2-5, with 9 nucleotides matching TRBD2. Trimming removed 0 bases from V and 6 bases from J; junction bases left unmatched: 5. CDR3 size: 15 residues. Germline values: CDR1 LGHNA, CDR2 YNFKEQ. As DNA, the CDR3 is TGTGCCAGCAGCCAAGATCTGCTAGCGGGGAAGACCCAGTACTTC. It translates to CASSQDLLAGKTQYF.

The CDR3 sequence is CSARDPVSYTF. The CDR3 DNA sequence: TGCAGTGCTAGAGATCCGGTGAGCTACACCTTC. J is TRBJ1-2 and V is TRBV20-1, with D unresolved. Deletions cut 0 bases from V and 9 bases from J, with 8 bases between. Germline V CDR1 and CDR2: DFQATT, SNEGSKA (reference sequence). This CDR3 comprises 11 residues.